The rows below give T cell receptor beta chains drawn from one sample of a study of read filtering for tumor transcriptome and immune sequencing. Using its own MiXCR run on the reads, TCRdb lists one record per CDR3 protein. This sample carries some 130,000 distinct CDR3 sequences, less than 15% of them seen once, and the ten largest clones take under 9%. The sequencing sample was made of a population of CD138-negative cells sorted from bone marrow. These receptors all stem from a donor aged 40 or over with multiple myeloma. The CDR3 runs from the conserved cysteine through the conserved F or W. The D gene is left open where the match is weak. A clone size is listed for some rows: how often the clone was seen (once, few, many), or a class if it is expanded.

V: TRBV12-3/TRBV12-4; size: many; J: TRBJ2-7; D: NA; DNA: TGTGCCAGCAGCCACCAGGGTTACGAGCAGTACTTC; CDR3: CASSHQGYEQYF
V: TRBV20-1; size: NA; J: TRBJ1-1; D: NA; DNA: TGCAGTGCCCGCAAGCCTAACACTGATGCTTTCTTT; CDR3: CSARKPNTDAFF
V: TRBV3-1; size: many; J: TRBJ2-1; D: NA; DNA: TGTGCCAGCAGCCCCCGGGTTGGTAGCGCTTTTGATGAGCAGTTCTTC; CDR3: CASSPRVGSAFDEQFF
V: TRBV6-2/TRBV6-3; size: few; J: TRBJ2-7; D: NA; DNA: TGTGCCAGCAGTTACTCCTTTGACCGGGGGACTTTCTCCGACTACGAGCAGTACTTC; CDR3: CASSYSFDRGTFSDYEQYF
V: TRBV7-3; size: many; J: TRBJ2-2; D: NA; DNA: TGTGCCAGCAGCTTATTTGGTGGTTCGAACACCGGGGAGCTGTTTTTT; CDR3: CASSLFGGSNTGELFF
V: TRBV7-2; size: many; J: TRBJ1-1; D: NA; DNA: TGTGCCAGCAGCTACCACAGGGTCGCGTATGAAGCTTTCTTT; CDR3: CASSYHRVAYEAFF
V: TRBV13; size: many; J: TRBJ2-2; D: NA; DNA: TGTGCCAGCAGCTTAGGTGTGTCCGGGGAGCTGTTTTTT; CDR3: CASSLGVSGELFF
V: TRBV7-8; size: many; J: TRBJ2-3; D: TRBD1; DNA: TGTGCCAGCAGCTTGGAGTACCCGGGACAGGGAAGCACAGATACGCAGTATTTT; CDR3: CASSLEYPGQGSTDTQYF
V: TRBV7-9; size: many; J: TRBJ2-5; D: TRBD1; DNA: TGTGCCAGCAGCTTACCCGACAGGGGGTATCGTGGCCTACTTCAAGAGACCCAGTACTTC; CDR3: CASSLPDRGYRGLLQETQYF
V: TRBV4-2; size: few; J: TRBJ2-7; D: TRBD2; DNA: TGTGCCAGCAGCCAAGAGGCGGGAGGAGCCTACGAGCAGTACTTC; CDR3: CASSQEAGGAYEQYF